These T cell receptor beta chains were read from a single sample in a study of T cells after yellow fever vaccination. TCRdb analysed the 5' RACE reads with MiXCR anew, one entry per CDR3 protein. The sample records a few hundred thousand distinct CDR3 sequences, roughly 4.3% being singletons. This sample comprised PBMCs, obtained 5 days after the yellow fever booster vaccination. Receptor source: a man aged 18 to 29 who received the YFV17D yellow fever vaccine. Each CDR3 is given without its conserved first and last residue. A row's size may be missing; if present it is once, few, many or a size class.

clone_size: few
j_call: TRBJ1-2
v_call: TRBV6-6
cdr3_aa: ASSKNLRGYGYT

clone_size: few
j_call: TRBJ1-2
v_call: TRBV20-1
cdr3_aa: SAPQTGFIYGYT

clone_size: few
j_call: TRBJ2-5
v_call: TRBV7-2
cdr3_aa: ASSLGATGGAGETQY

clone_size: many
j_call: TRBJ2-7
v_call: TRBV12-3/TRBV12-4
cdr3_aa: ARAYGTGTDRNYEQY

clone_size: NA
j_call: TRBJ2-1
v_call: TRBV6-1
cdr3_aa: ASSNRTIPGYNEQF

clone_size: few
j_call: TRBJ1-1
v_call: TRBV14
cdr3_aa: ASSQDPGAWTEAF

clone_size: few
j_call: TRBJ2-7
v_call: TRBV6-1
cdr3_aa: ASIRSGRSYEQY

clone_size: many
j_call: TRBJ2-1
v_call: TRBV5-5
cdr3_aa: ASSFVRGPYNEQF

clone_size: NA
j_call: TRBJ1-4
v_call: TRBV5-1
cdr3_aa: ASSWGSGQDEKLF

clone_size: NA
j_call: TRBJ2-7
v_call: TRBV21-1
cdr3_aa: ASSKTPPRGDHEQY

clone_size: NA
j_call: TRBJ2-2
v_call: TRBV5-1
cdr3_aa: ASSLAALAENTGELF

clone_size: few
j_call: TRBJ1-1
v_call: TRBV20-1
cdr3_aa: SAIPPRGNTEAF

clone_size: NA
j_call: TRBJ2-3
v_call: TRBV7-7
cdr3_aa: ASSPLAGGRDTQY

clone_size: many
j_call: TRBJ2-5
v_call: TRBV11-2
cdr3_aa: ASSLFASETQY